The rows below give T cell receptor beta chains drawn from one sample of a study of control samples from healthy donors and cancer patients. Here immunoSEQ multiplex PCR was the method, and the copy in TCRdb shows in-frame clones only, minus some. The sample lists over 45,000 clones; about 92% were seen once. The sequencing sample was made of PBMCs. The receptors come from a man in his forties with colorectal cancer. The conserved cysteine and the conserved F or W are not part of the CDR3 here. Each record gives: V gene, clone size, CDR3 protein. Some rows have no size entry. The others give once, few or many, or a class for an expanded clone.

v_gene: TRBV7-9; abundance: -; CDR3aa: ASSLVALAGAPNTGELF
v_gene: TRBV2; abundance: -; CDR3aa: ASSEGGRARETQY
v_gene: TRBV11-3; abundance: -; CDR3aa: ASSLGTDYEQY
v_gene: TRBV20-1; abundance: -; CDR3aa: SASAGSGNTIY
v_gene: TRBV20-1; abundance: -; CDR3aa: SARDLADQY
v_gene: TRBV7-9; abundance: -; CDR3aa: ASSSTDFRAPYEQY
v_gene: TRBV30; abundance: -; CDR3aa: AWSVLGGQPQH
v_gene: TRBV30; abundance: -; CDR3aa: AWSVPAGVGEQY
v_gene: TRBV6-5; abundance: -; CDR3aa: ASCVQGTDTQY
v_gene: TRBV5-6; abundance: once; CDR3aa: ASSLLAGGPGEQY
v_gene: TRBV13; abundance: -; CDR3aa: ASSLGFVVGEQY
v_gene: TRBV11-3; abundance: -; CDR3aa: ASSPREAERTNEQF
v_gene: TRBV30; abundance: -; CDR3aa: AWSPKTGVTYEQY
v_gene: TRBV30; abundance: -; CDR3aa: AWKSGMNYGYT
v_gene: TRBV7-9; abundance: -; CDR3aa: ASSSRRSDTQY
v_gene: TRBV4-3; abundance: -; CDR3aa: ASSQDEENYEQY
v_gene: TRBV11-2; abundance: -; CDR3aa: ASSLVNEQF
v_gene: TRBV10-3; abundance: -; CDR3aa: AIRDPAGKGYEQY
v_gene: TRBV11-3; abundance: -; CDR3aa: ASTLERSGRRTGELF
v_gene: TRBV5-6; abundance: -; CDR3aa: ASSLDLKETQY